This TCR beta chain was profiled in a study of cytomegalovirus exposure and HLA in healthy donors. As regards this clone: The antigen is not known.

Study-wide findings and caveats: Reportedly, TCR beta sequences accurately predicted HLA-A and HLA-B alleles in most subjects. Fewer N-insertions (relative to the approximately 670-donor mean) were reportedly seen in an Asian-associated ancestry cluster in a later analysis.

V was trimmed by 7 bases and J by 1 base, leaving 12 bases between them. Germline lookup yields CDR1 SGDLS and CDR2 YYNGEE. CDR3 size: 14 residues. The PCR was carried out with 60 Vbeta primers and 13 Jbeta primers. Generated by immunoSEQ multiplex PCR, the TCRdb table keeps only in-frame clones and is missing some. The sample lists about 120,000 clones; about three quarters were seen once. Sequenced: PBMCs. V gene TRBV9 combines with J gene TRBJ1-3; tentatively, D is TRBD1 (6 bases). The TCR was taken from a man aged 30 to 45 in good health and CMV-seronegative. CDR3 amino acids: CASGLQGSGNTIYF. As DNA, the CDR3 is TGTGCCAGCGGTTTGCAGGGGTCTGGAAACACCATATATTTT.